Sequencing of this T cell receptor beta chain was carried out in a study of molecular identifiers for immune sequencing clone quantification. Trimming took 1 base from V and 1 from J, leaving 8 bases between them. The CDR3 has 14 amino acids. Germline-derived CDR1 and CDR2 are SGHRS and YFSETQ. This clonotype showed up many times. TCRdb used MiXCR to reprocess the PCR reads, holding one entry per CDR3 protein. The sample has 40,000 to 45,000 distinct CDR3 sequences, approximately 22% seen once. This rearrangement joins TRBV5-1 to TRBJ1-1; no reliable D call. The clonotype was recovered from a human donor in good health. Some libraries in this study had Jurkat cell RNA spiked in. What was sequenced was naive CD8+ T cells from blood, with Jurkat cell RNA spiked in. Noted subset: FACS-sorted CD8+CD4-CCR7+CD45RA+ naive T cells. CDR3 DNA: TGCGCCAGCAGCTTGACAACGGGGAACACTGAAGCTTTCTTT. As protein: CASSLTTGNTEAFF.